The text below deals with one TCR beta chain. Produced via immunoSEQ multiplex PCR; TCRdb's table is partial and in-frame only. The sample shows some 500,000 clones, around nine tenths of them seen only once. The CDR3 sequence is 13 residues long. The V gene's germline CDR1 is SGDLS and CDR2 YYNGEE. Trimming cost V 3 bases and J 3 bases, with 9 bases left between them. The sample belongs to a study of blood T cell repertoires in COVID-19. This TCR derives from a woman aged 45-65 years with COVID-19, enrolled during active disease. V and J are TRBV9 and TRBJ1-2; TRBD1 is a possible D gene (5 bases). The sequencing sample was made of peripheral blood. The CDR3 loop reads CASSGGDDYGYTF. The CDR3 DNA sequence: TGTGCCAGCAGCGGGGGGGATGACTATGGCTACACCTTC.